The 14 T cell receptor beta chains below come from one sample, sequenced in a study of graft-versus-host responses after intestinal transplantation. Produced via immunoSEQ multiplex PCR; TCRdb's table is partial and in-frame only. This sample yields approximately 22,000 clones, of which over 35% are seen a single time; nearly 0.9% belongs to the top ten. Here the sequenced sample was alloreactive CD4+ T cells from a mixed lymphocyte reaction culture, taken before intestinal transplant. This sample's subset: CFSE-low proliferating T cells sorted from roughly 6-day pre-transplant mixed lymphocyte reaction (GvH or HvG direction). The receptors originated from a human patient who received an intestinal transplant.

Sample share makes this clone medium-sized. V usage is TRBV11-2 and J usage is TRBJ2-7; D may be TRBD2 (6 bases). The length of the CDR3 is 15 residues. Germline CDR1 reads SGHAT; CDR2 reads FQNNGV. V dropped 1 base and J dropped 2 bases, with 12 bases sitting between them. The CDR3 protein is CASSLVSAGPYEQYF. The DNA for the CDR3 is TGTGCCAGCAGCTTAGTGTCAGCGGGCCCCTACGAGCAGTACTTC.

The J gene is TRBJ1-1, the V gene TRBV7-9; D perhaps matches TRBD1 (6 bases). Germline V gene data show CDR1 as SEHNR and CDR2 as FQNEAQ (reference sequence). Trimming cost V 5 bases and J 11 bases, with 12 bases left between them. The CDR3 has 11 residues. The CDR3 here is CASSPGVVAFF. CDR3 bases: TGTGCCAGCAGCCCAGGGGTGGTGGCTTTCTTT.

The chain recombines TRBV9 with TRBJ1-6, with unresolved D. V lost 0 bases to trimming and J lost 8 bases, with 12 bases between them. This CDR3 region has 15 residues. Germline CDR1 and CDR2: SGDLS and YYNGEE. Here the CDR3 reads CASSVGYLRDSPLHF. CDR3 bases: TGTGCCAGCAGCGTAGGTTACTTGAGGGATTCACCCCTCCACTTT.

This clone was recorded once. This chain connects TRBV10-3 to TRBJ1-1; TRBD1 might be the D (5 bases). The CDR3 is 14 residues long. Per germline, CDR1 ENHRY and CDR2 SYGVKD. Deletions cut 8 bases from V and 1 base from J, with 14 bases between. In DNA, the CDR3 is TGTGCCATCCTAAGTGACAGAAAGAACACTGAAGCTTTCTTT. This encodes CAILSDRKNTEAFF.

Concerning this clone: Other DNA sequences of this sample code for an identical CDR3. The rearrangement links TRBV18 to TRBJ1-6; 8 nucleotides agree with TRBD1. Trimming cost V 3 bases and J 10 bases; bases outside gene matches: 5. Germline V gene data show CDR1 as KGHSH and CDR2 as LQKENI. The CDR3 sequence is 14 residues long. DNA for the CDR3: TGTGCCAGCTCACCCACGACAGGGGACTCACCCCTCCACTTT. Protein: CASSPTTGDSPLHF.

The chain has TRBV18 and TRBJ2-7; TRBD2 is a possible D gene (7 bases). The V end lost 8 bases, the J end lost 2 bases, and 16 bases lay between the germline ends. The CDR3 is 14 residues long. Germline V gene data show CDR1 as KGHSH and CDR2 as LQKENI. The CDR3 nucleotides are TGTGCCAGCGGGTCGACGGGGGGCCCCTACGAGCAGTACTTC. This gives the protein CASGSTGGPYEQYF.

This clone has only a few counts. The chain carries TRBV2 and TRBJ1-2; D is uncertain. CDR3 size: 11 residues. V was shortened by 3 bases and J by 8 bases, with 7 bases between the two germline ends. The germline V gene encodes CDR1 SNHLY and CDR2 FYNNEI. Written as DNA, the CDR3 is TGTGCCAGCAGTGATTGGCCCGGCTACACCTTC. Translating gives CASSDWPGYTF.

The chain combines TRBV7-9 with TRBJ1-3; D possibly corresponds to TRBD1 (5 bases). The ends were cut back, 6 bases at V and 1 base at J, with 7 bases in the middle. CDR1 and CDR2 (germline): SEHNR, FQNEAQ (reference sequence). The CDR3 length is 13 residues. The CDR3 DNA reads TGTGCCAGCAGGCGGGGGTCTGGAAACACCATATATTTT. Its translation is CASRRGSGNTIYF.

V is TRBV6-5 and J is TRBJ1-1; tentatively, D is TRBD1 (5 bases). CDR3 length: 14 residues. V lost 6 bases to trimming and J lost 0 bases, with 11 bases between them. Germline V gives CDR1 MNHEY, CDR2 SVGAGI. CDR3 coding DNA: TGTGCCAGCAGGAGGGGCGGGGTGAACACTGAAGCTTTCTTT. Protein sequence: CASRRGGVNTEAFF.

The V gene is TRBV5-6, the J gene TRBJ2-5; TRBD2 aligns across 14 bases. V lost 4 bases to trimming and J lost 5 bases; unmatched junction nucleotides: 10. The CDR3 runs 17 residues. CDR1 SGHDT and CDR2 YYEEEE come from the germline V gene. CDR3 coding DNA: TGTGCCAGCAGCCCAAAACGACTAGCGGGGGGGCCGGAGACCCAGTACTTC. Amino acids: CASSPKRLAGGPETQYF.

This clone was seen a few times. V and J are TRBV19 and TRBJ1-1, with D perhaps matching TRBD1 (6 bases). This CDR3 spans 13 amino acids. The V and J ends lost 6 bases and 6 bases respectively, with 14 bases between them. The germline gives CDR1 LNHDA, CDR2 SQIVND (reference sequence). CDR3 sequence reads: CASRDTGLSEAFF. The CDR3 region has the DNA TGTGCCAGTAGGGACACAGGGTTGTCTGAAGCTTTCTTT.

The V call is TRBV7-9, the J call TRBJ2-3; 11 bases fit TRBD2. Germline V gene sequence: CDR1 SEHNR, CDR2 FQNEAQ (reference sequence). This CDR3 is built from 17 residues. With 3 bases clipped from V and 2 bases from J, the junction kept 7 bases outside the gene matches. Written as DNA, the CDR3 is TGTGCCAGCAGCTTTCCGACTAGCGGGGCCATCACAGATACGCAGTATTTT. Its protein product is CASSFPTSGAITDTQYF.

The chain uses TRBV5-4 and TRBJ1-6; 10 bases map to TRBD1. The CDR3 sequence is 12 residues long. J was trimmed by 10 bases and V by 7 bases; bases with no gene match: 2. Germline lookup yields CDR1 SGHNT and CDR2 YYREEE (reference sequence). Here the CDR3 reads CASGTGVSPLHF. For the CDR3, the DNA is TGTGCCAGCGGGACAGGGGTATCACCCCTCCACTTT. Drawing the rest from reference TRBV5-4 and TRBJ1-6, the complete variable domain is ETGVTQSPTHLIKTRGQQVTLRCSSQSGHNTVSWYQQALGQGPQFIFQYYREEENGRGNFPPRFSGLQFPNYSSELNVNALELDDSALYLCASGTGVSPLHFGNGTRLTVT.

The V call is TRBV6-5, the J call TRBJ1-2; D unresolved. Germline V gives CDR1 MNHEY, CDR2 SVGAGI. The CDR3 has 13 residues. V was cut by 5 bases and J by 2 bases, with 9 bases left in between. The CDR3 protein is CASSEALNYGYTF. The CDR3 region has the DNA TGTGCCAGCAGTGAGGCCCTGAACTATGGCTACACCTTC.